This TCR beta chain comes out of a study of blood T cell repertoires in COVID-19. Study information: Collection of acute and convalescent COVID-19 samples took place in the United States, Italy and Spain.

Followed longitudinally, the Seattle patients had been enrolled during active infection. With 6 bases clipped from V and 4 bases from J, the junction kept 12 bases outside the gene matches. This CDR3 is 16 amino acids long. The germline V gene encodes CDR1 MDHEN and CDR2 SYDVKM. Profiling relied on immunoSEQ multiplex PCR, and the TCRdb table lists in-frame clones only, not all of them. This table has 55,000 to 70,000 clones, roughly nine tenths appearing once. V usage is TRBV28 and J usage is TRBJ1-5; 7 nucleotides align to TRBD1. The source material was peripheral blood. The TCR was taken from a woman aged 45-65 years with COVID-19, enrolled during active disease. Written as DNA, the CDR3 is TGTGCCAGCAGCCCCCAAACAGGGGTGGGGAATCAGCCCCAGCATTTT. This gives the protein CASSPQTGVGNQPQHF.